The 28 T cell receptor beta chains below come from one sample, sequenced in a study of cytomegalovirus exposure and HLA in healthy donors. Produced via immunoSEQ multiplex PCR; TCRdb's table is partial and in-frame only. The sample shows tens of thousands of clones, approximately 95% of them seen only once. The material sequenced was PBMCs. The receptor source for this set is a woman aged 18-29 years in good health and CMV-seropositive.

The chain uses TRBV9 and TRBJ1-2; 8 positions match TRBD1. Germline lookup yields CDR1 SGDLS and CDR2 YYNGEE. The V gene end was trimmed by 0 bases and the J gene end by 8 bases; junction bases not matched to a gene: 6. The CDR3 length is 14 residues. The CDR3 DNA is TGTGCCAGCAGCGTAGACCCAGGGGGCGGGGGCTACACCTTC. Protein: CASSVDPGGGGYTF. The full variable domain, completed using reference TRBV9 and TRBJ1-2, is DSGVTQTPKHLITATGQRVTLRCSPRSGDLSVYWYQQSLDQGLQFLIQYYNGEERAKGNILERFSAQQFPDLHSELNLSSLELGDSALYFCASSVDPGGGGYTFGSGTRLTVV.

This clone was detected only a few times. This rearrangement joins TRBV5-1 to TRBJ2-1; 7 nucleotides agree with TRBD2. Per germline, CDR1 SGHRS and CDR2 YFSETQ. The CDR3 spans 16 residues. Germline trimming cut 0 bases from V and 7 bases from J; bases unmatched to any gene: 10. CDR3 nucleotide sequence: TGCGCCAGCAGCTTGGAATCCGGCGGGAGTGGTAATGAGCAGTTCTTC. Its translation is CASSLESGGSGNEQFF. The complete variable domain, with remaining parts taken from reference TRBV5-1 and TRBJ2-1, reads KAGVTQTPRYLIKTRGQQVTLSCSPISGHRSVSWYQQTPGQGLQFLFEYFSETQRNKGNFPGRFSGRQFSNSRSEMNVSTLELGDSALYLCASSLESGGSGNEQFFGPGTRLTVL.

The CDR3 spells CASVDSSRPDTQYF. CDR3 nucleotide sequence: TGTGCCAGTGTCGACTCCTCCCGGCCAGATACGCAGTATTTT. The chain employs TRBV6-1 and TRBJ2-3; the D is unclear. Trimming removed 9 bases at V and 4 bases at J, with 17 bases between. CDR1 and CDR2 (germline): MNHNS, SASEGT. The CDR3 spans 14 residues.

V usage is TRBV5-6 and J usage is TRBJ2-7; 14 positions match TRBD2. The CDR3 totals 18 residues. Germline CDR1 is SGHDT and CDR2 is YYEEEE. With 1 base clipped from V and 2 bases from J, the junction kept 8 bases outside the gene matches. The CDR3 reads CASSLYGTSGSPPYEQYF. CDR3 coding DNA: TGTGCCAGCAGCTTGTACGGGACTAGCGGGAGTCCCCCCTACGAGCAGTACTTC.

The rearrangement uses TRBV27 and TRBJ2-1; 7 bases match TRBD1. V dropped 0 bases and J dropped 7; count of bases not matched to a gene: 12. The CDR3 length is 17 residues. Germline loops: CDR1 MNHEY, CDR2 SMNVEV (reference sequence). As DNA, the CDR3 is TGTGCCAGCAGTTTATCGTCTTTGGACAGGTATTGGAATGAGCAGTTCTTC. It yields the protein CASSLSSLDRYWNEQFF.

The J gene is TRBJ1-1, the V gene TRBV4-2; possible D gene TRBD1, 5 bases. The CDR3 has 14 residues. Germline assignment: CDR1 LGHNA and CDR2 YNFKEQ. V dropped 0 bases and J dropped 0 bases, with 5 bases sitting between them. The CDR3 DNA reads TGTGCCAGCAGCCAAGACAGGGTGAACACTGAAGCTTTCTTT. It yields the protein CASSQDRVNTEAFF.

The chain uses TRBV29-1 and TRBJ1-1, with D perhaps TRBD1 (5 bases). CDR1 is SQVTM, CDR2 ANQGSEA, per germline. V dropped 6 bases and J dropped 8 bases, with 13 bases sitting between them. The CDR3 runs 11 residues. CDR3 DNA: TGCAGCGTGGGGAGGGGTTGGGAAGCTTTCTTT. It codes for CSVGRGWEAFF.

The chain employs TRBV7-3 and TRBJ2-1; tentative D call: TRBD1 (6 bases). The length of the CDR3 is 15 residues. Per germline, CDR1 SGHTA and CDR2 FQGTGA. With 3 bases removed from V and 3 bases from J, the gap between germline ends came to 12 bases. Here the CDR3 reads CASSFQGPNYNEQFF. DNA for the CDR3: TGTGCCAGCAGCTTTCAGGGGCCGAACTACAATGAGCAGTTCTTC. Together with reference TRBV7-3 and TRBJ2-1, the CDR3 gives the full variable domain: GAGVSQTPSNKVTEKGKYVELRCDPISGHTALYWYRQSLGQGPEFLIYFQGTGAADDSGLPNDRFFAVRPEGSVSTLKIQRTERGDSAVYLCASSFQGPNYNEQFFGPGTRLTVL.

V usage is TRBV28 and J usage is TRBJ2-3, with D perhaps matching TRBD2 (6 bases). Germline V gene sequence: CDR1 MDHEN, CDR2 SYDVKM. There are 13 residues in the CDR3. Between the trimmed V and J ends, which lost 5 bases and 14 bases, there was a span of 20 bases. Here the CDR3 DNA reads TGTGCCAGCAGTCTACCCAGCGGTGGGAGGATGTATTTT. Translated, it gives CASSLPSGGRMYF.

V is TRBV19 and J is TRBJ2-7, with 7 bases that match TRBD1. The V gene's germline CDR1 is LNHDA and CDR2 SQIVND (reference sequence). The CDR3 consists of 17 residues. V was pared by 3 bases and J by 0 bases, with 11 bases of the junction left unmatched. CDR3 loop: CASSIQDRIYYSYEQYF. Here the CDR3 DNA reads TGTGCCAGTAGTATCCAGGACAGGATCTATTACTCCTACGAGCAGTACTTC.

J is TRBJ2-7 and V is TRBV5-1; the match to TRBD1 covers 7 bases. The germline gives CDR1 SGHRS, CDR2 YFSETQ. After removal of 4 bases from V and 2 bases from J, the junction contained 15 bases not matched to a gene. This CDR3 spans 17 amino acids. Here the CDR3 reads CASSRGQAGVVAYEQYF. In DNA, the CDR3 is TGCGCCAGCAGCCGTGGACAGGCGGGCGTGGTGGCCTACGAGCAGTACTTC.

V gene TRBV28 combines with J gene TRBJ2-3; D possibly corresponds to TRBD1 (6 bases). CDR1 is MDHEN, CDR2 SYDVKM, per germline. The CDR3 consists of 14 residues. The V gene lost 6 bases and the J gene lost 2 bases, with 12 bases spanning the gap. CDR3: CASSMDSSTDTQYF. The CDR3 coding sequence is TGTGCCAGCAGCATGGACAGCTCCACAGATACGCAGTATTTT.

The chain couples TRBV7-6 to TRBJ2-3, with 9 bases identical to TRBD2. The CDR3 has 15 amino acids. Trimming at V came to 5 bases and at J to 1 base, leaving 4 bases not matched to a gene. Germline loops: CDR1 SGHVS, CDR2 FNYEAQ. The CDR3 loop reads CASSPWTSGTDTQYF. The CDR3 DNA reads as TGTGCCAGCAGCCCGTGGACTAGCGGCACAGATACGCAGTATTTT. The entire variable domain, with the rest obtained from reference TRBV7-6 and TRBJ2-3, is as follows: GAGVSQSPRYKVTKRGQDVALRCDPISGHVSLYWYRQALGQGPEFLTYFNYEAQQDKSGLPNDRFSAERPEGSISTLTIQRTEQRDSAMYRCASSPWTSGTDTQYFGPGTRLTVL.

The chain employs TRBV16 and TRBJ2-7; TRBD1 matches 8 bases. The V gene's germline CDR1 is KGHSY and CDR2 FQNENV. V dropped 0 bases and J dropped 4; count of bases not matched to a gene: 17. This CDR3 comprises 19 residues. CDR3 coding DNA: TGTGCCAGCAGCCAATCGAGCCGCTCGGTGGGACAGGTAAAATACGAGCAGTACTTC. This translates into CASSQSSRSVGQVKYEQYF.

This chain uses TRBV5-1 with TRBJ2-1, with 10 bases that match TRBD1. The CDR3 spans 15 residues. Germline V gene data show CDR1 as SGHRS and CDR2 as YFSETQ. The V and J ends lost 3 bases and 6 bases, in that order; junction bases with no gene match: 6. CDR3 sequence: CASSSGQGVLNEQFF. CDR3 bases: TGCGCCAGCAGCTCAGGACAGGGGGTTCTCAATGAGCAGTTCTTC.

DNA of the CDR3: TGTGCCAGTAACGACAGGGGGCGGAACTATGGCTACACCTTC. This codes for CASNDRGRNYGYTF. V is TRBV19 and J is TRBJ1-2; 10 bases map to TRBD1. Germline loops: CDR1 LNHDA, CDR2 SQIVND (reference sequence). V dropped 7 bases and J dropped 2; count of bases not matched to a gene: 4. CDR3 length: 14 residues.

The V and J genes are TRBV10-3 and TRBJ2-1; D might be TRBD1 (6 bases). In germline, CDR1 is ENHRY, CDR2 SYGVKD. The length of the CDR3 is 14 residues. V shed 10 bases and J shed 4 bases, with 17 bases lying between them. For the CDR3, the DNA is TGTGCCACAAGCGCCGGGACACCTTACAATGAGCAGTTCTTC. Amino acid sequence: CATSAGTPYNEQFF.

The V call is TRBV11-3, the J call TRBJ2-3; 15 bases map to TRBD2. Germline V gene lookup returns CDR1 SGHNT and CDR2 YENEEA. CDR3 size: 18 residues. The V gene end was trimmed by 5 bases and the J gene end by 0 bases; junction bases not matched to a gene: 6. CDR3 amino acids: CASSRGLAGGPSTDTQYF. The CDR3 coding sequence is TGTGCCAGCAGCCGGGGACTAGCGGGGGGACCTAGCACAGATACGCAGTATTTT.

This chain joins TRBV29-1 and TRBJ2-3; tentatively, D is TRBD1 (6 bases). Trimming removed 5 bases at V and 6 bases at J, with 18 bases between. Germline CDR1 and CDR2: SQVTM and ANQGSEA. The CDR3 length is 14 residues. In DNA form, the CDR3 reads TGCAGCGTTCAGGGGAACAGGGTTGTCGATACGCAGTATTTT. It translates to CSVQGNRVVDTQYF.

The rearrangement joins TRBV5-1 to TRBJ2-7, with 12 bases aligning to TRBD1. With V trimmed by 3 bases and J by 9 bases, 7 bases remained unmatched. Per the germline V gene, CDR1 is SGHRS and CDR2 is YFSETQ. The CDR3 is made up of 14 amino acids. As DNA, the CDR3 is TGCGCCAGCAGCTACGCCGGGACAGGGGGCGGGCAGTACTTC. Translated, it gives CASSYAGTGGGQYF.

V gene TRBV9 combines with J gene TRBJ2-6, with 11 bases identical to TRBD2. The trim removed 4 bases at V and 2 bases at J, leaving 11 bases unmatched. Germline lookup yields CDR1 SGDLS and CDR2 YYNGEE. The CDR3 has 19 residues. The CDR3 loop reads CASSFGLAGLGAGANVLTF. CDR3 sequence (DNA): TGTGCCAGCAGCTTCGGACTAGCGGGCCTAGGGGCTGGGGCCAACGTCCTGACTTTC.

V and J are TRBV2 and TRBJ1-2; perhaps TRBD1 as D (6 bases). There are 14 residues in the CDR3. Germline assignment: CDR1 SNHLY and CDR2 FYNNEI. Trimming removed 6 bases at V and 5 bases at J, with 16 bases between. CDR3 nucleotides: TGTGCCAGCAGGGACGGGACAAAAGATTATGGCTACACCTTC. It codes for CASRDGTKDYGYTF.

The chain combines TRBV4-2 with TRBJ1-5; TRBD1 aligns across 8 bases. Germline lookup yields CDR1 LGHNA and CDR2 YNFKEQ. J lost 7 bases, V lost 0 bases, and 5 bases had no gene match. The CDR3 covers 15 residues. The CDR3 region has the DNA TGTGCCAGCAGCCAAGAGGACAGGGCCGACCAGCCCCAGCATTTT. It translates to CASSQEDRADQPQHF.

The chain uses TRBV30 and TRBJ1-1; TRBD1 aligns across 7 bases. This CDR3 has 11 amino acids. V dropped 8 bases and J dropped 4; count of bases not matched to a gene: 4. Germline V lookup: CDR1 GTSNPN, CDR2 SVGIG (reference sequence). The CDR3 is CARQGPTEAFF. In DNA, the CDR3 is TGTGCCCGACAGGGTCCCACTGAAGCTTTCTTT. The full variable domain, its missing parts supplied by reference TRBV30 and TRBJ1-1, is SQTIHQWPATLVQPVGSPLSLECTVEGTSNPNLYWYRQAAGRGLQLLFYSVGIGQISSEVPQNLSASRPQDRQFILSSKKLLLSDSGFYLCARQGPTEAFFGQGTRLTVV.

The chain has TRBV6-1 and TRBJ1-1, with no clear D. Germline values: CDR1 MNHNS, CDR2 SASEGT. V lost 7 bases and J lost 4, with 19 bases in between. The CDR3 length is 15 residues. CDR3 sequence: CASTPLRGPGTEAFF. The DNA of the CDR3 is TGTGCCAGCACCCCTCTCCGAGGGCCGGGCACTGAAGCTTTCTTT.

The rearrangement joins TRBV9 to TRBJ2-5; 9 bases agree with TRBD2. Germline lookup yields CDR1 SGDLS and CDR2 YYNGEE. With 0 bases clipped from V and 5 bases from J, the junction kept 5 bases outside the gene matches. This CDR3 spans 15 amino acids. CDR3 sequence: CASSVAAGGGETQYF. The CDR3 region has the DNA TGTGCCAGCAGCGTAGCGGCGGGAGGGGGGGAGACCCAGTACTTC.

Points on this clone: The junction and the germline gene differ at one end; a read error may be behind it. The chain joins TRBV28 to TRBJ1-1, with D perhaps matching TRBD1 (6 bases). The CDR3 has 14 amino acids. Germline values: CDR1 MDHEN, CDR2 SYDVKM. In DNA, the CDR3 is TGTTCCAGCCACGGACAGCCAATAAACACTGAAGCTTTCTTT. This sequence encodes CSSHGQPINTEAFF.

The table lists this clone with a count of one. The CDR3 is CASSIRDRGEYGYTF. CDR3 DNA: TGTGCCAGTAGTATCCGGGACAGGGGGGAATATGGCTACACCTTC. The J gene is TRBJ1-2, the V gene TRBV19; 11 nucleotides match TRBD1. The ends lost 3 bases at V and 5 bases at J; junction bases unmatched: 5. Germline CDR1 LNHDA, CDR2 SQIVND (reference sequence). CDR3 length: 15 residues.